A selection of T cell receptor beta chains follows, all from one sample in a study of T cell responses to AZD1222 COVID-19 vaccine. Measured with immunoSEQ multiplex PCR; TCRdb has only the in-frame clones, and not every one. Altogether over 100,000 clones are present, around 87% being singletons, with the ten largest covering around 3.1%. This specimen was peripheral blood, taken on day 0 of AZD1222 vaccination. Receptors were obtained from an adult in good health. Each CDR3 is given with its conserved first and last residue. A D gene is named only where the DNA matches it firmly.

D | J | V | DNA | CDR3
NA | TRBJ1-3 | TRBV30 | TGTGCCTGGACTGGAAACACCATATATTTT | CAWTGNTIYF
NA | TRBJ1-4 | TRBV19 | TGTGCCAGTAGTATTCGGGGGCCGGGGGAAAAACTGTTTTTT | CASSIRGPGEKLFF
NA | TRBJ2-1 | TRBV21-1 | TGTGCCAGCCCGCCCGGTATTTCCTACAATGAGCAGTTCTTC | CASPPGISYNEQFF
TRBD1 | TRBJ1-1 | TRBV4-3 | TGCGCCAGCAGACCCGGTGACAGGGGACTAGATGTCACTGAAGCTTTCTTT | CASRPGDRGLDVTEAFF
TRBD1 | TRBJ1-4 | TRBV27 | TGTGCCAGCAGTTCTCGGGACAGGGGAGAAAAACTGTTTTTT | CASSSRDRGEKLFF
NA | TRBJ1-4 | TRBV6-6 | TGTGCCAGCAGTTACACTGACAGCTCCCCCCTTGAAAAACTGTTTTTT | CASSYTDSSPLEKLFF
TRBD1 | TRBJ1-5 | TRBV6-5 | TGTGCCAGCAGTTCCTTTACAGGGGGCGACCAGCCCCAGCATTTT | CASSSFTGGDQPQHF
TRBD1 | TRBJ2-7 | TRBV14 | TGTGCCAGCAGCCAAAGGTGTGGGGACAGGGACCTCTCGCTGGGTCGGAACTTC | CASSQRCGDRDLSLGRNF
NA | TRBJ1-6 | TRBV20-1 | TGCAGTGCTAGTCTGCCAGTCTCCTATAATTCACCCCTCCACTTT | CSASLPVSYNSPLHF
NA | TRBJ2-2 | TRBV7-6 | TGTGCCAGCAGCTTAGATACCACCGGGGAGCTGTTTTTT | CASSLDTTGELFF
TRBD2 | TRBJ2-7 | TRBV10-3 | TGTGCCATCAGTCCAACCAGCGGGAGGGCCGAGTCCTACGAGCAGTACTTC | CAISPTSGRAESYEQYF
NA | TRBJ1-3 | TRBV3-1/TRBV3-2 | TGTGCCAGCAGCCCAACTCTCCCCTCTGGAAACACCATATATTTT | CASSPTLPSGNTIYF
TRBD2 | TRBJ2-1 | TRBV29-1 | TGCAGCGTTGAAGGACTAGCGGGGGGGCAATCCTACAATGAGCAGTTCTTC | CSVEGLAGGQSYNEQFF
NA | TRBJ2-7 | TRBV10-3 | TGTGCCATCACGTCAGGGAGCAGCTCCTACGAGCAGTACTTC | CAITSGSSSYEQYF
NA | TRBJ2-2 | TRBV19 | TGTGCCAGTAGTATACGGCAGATCACCGGGGAGCTGTTTTTT | CASSIRQITGELFF
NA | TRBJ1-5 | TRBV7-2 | TGTGCCAGCAGCTCACTGGGCCAGCCCCAGCATTTT | CASSSLGQPQHF
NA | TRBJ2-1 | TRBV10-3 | TGTGCCATCAGTGTTAACTATAAGGGATACAATGAGCAGTTCTTC | CAISVNYKGYNEQFF
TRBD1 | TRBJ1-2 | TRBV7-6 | TGTGCCAGCAGCTTCGCCCCTAACAGGGGTCCTTATGGCTACACCTTC | CASSFAPNRGPYGYTF
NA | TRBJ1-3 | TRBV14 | TGTGCCAGCAGCCAAGACGGGCATCCCCAAGGCTGGGCTGGAAACACCATATATTTT | CASSQDGHPQGWAGNTIYF
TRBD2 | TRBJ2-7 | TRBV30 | TGTGCCTGGGGGTCGACCCGGGGGGCCTACGAGCAGTACTTC | CAWGSTRGAYEQYF
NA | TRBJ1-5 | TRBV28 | TGTGCCAGCAGCACGTATAGCAATCAGCCCCAGCATTTT | CASSTYSNQPQHF
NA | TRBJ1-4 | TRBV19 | TGTGCCAGTAGTATGTCAGTGGCCCTGGGTAATGAAAAACTGTTTTTT | CASSMSVALGNEKLFF
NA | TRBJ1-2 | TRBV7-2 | TGTGCCAGCAGCCCCGACCACTATGGCTACACCTTC | CASSPDHYGYTF
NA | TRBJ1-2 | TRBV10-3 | TGTGCCATCAACGTCGGGGATGGCTACACCTTC | CAINVGDGYTF
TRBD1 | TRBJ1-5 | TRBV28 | TGTGCCAGCAGCCGAATCGCCGGGACAGGTGGACAGCCCCAGCATTTT | CASSRIAGTGGQPQHF
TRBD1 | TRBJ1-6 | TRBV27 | TGTGCCAGTAGTACAGGGGTAGGTTCACCCCTCCACTTT | CASSTGVGSPLHF
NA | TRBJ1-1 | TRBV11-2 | TGTGCCAGCAGCTTATCCCGGGGGGGGCGCACTGAAGCTTTCTTT | CASSLSRGGRTEAFF
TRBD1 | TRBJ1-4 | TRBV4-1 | TGCGCCAGCAGAGGCGGACAGGCAACTAATGAAAAACTGTTTTTT | CASRGGQATNEKLFF
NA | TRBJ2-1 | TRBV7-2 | TGTGCCAGCAGCTTAGGCCGGAGCCTAGGAGCCCCCTACAATGAGCAGTTCTTC | CASSLGRSLGAPYNEQFF
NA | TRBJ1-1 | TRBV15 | TGTGCCACCAGCAGAGCTGCCAGGGGTTACACTGAAGCTTTCTTT | CATSRAARGYTEAFF
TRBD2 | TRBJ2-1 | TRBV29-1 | TGCAGCGCTCCCCTCCCCCCCTCCGGGACTAGCGGGAGTCGGTTCTACAATGAGCAGTTCTTC | CSAPLPPSGTSGSRFYNEQFF
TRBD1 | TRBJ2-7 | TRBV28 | TGTGCCAGCAGTTTGGGAGACAGGGGCTACGAGCAGTACTTC | CASSLGDRGYEQYF